These 26 T cell receptor beta chains were sequenced from one sample in a study of blood T cell repertoires in COVID-19. The repertoire was sequenced with immunoSEQ multiplex PCR; TCRdb's copy has only in-frame clones and lacks some. Among about 100,000 clones listed, roughly 87% were seen once. The sequencing sample was made of peripheral blood. These receptors were taken from a man aged 30 to 45 in a cohort sampled during active COVID-19.

The rearrangement uses TRBV9 and TRBJ1-6; a weak D match, TRBD1 (6 bases). The germline gives CDR1 SGDLS, CDR2 YYNGEE. The CDR3 totals 15 residues. V lost 6 bases and J 5 bases, leaving 15 bases between the germline ends. CDR3 sequence (DNA): TGTGCCAGCACCCAGACGGGACAAAATAATTCACCCCTCCACTTT. This sequence encodes CASTQTGQNNSPLHF.

The J gene is TRBJ2-1, the V gene TRBV10-3, with TRBD2 matching over 8 bases. The CDR3 covers 15 residues. The J segment lost 4 bases and the V segment lost 6 bases, leaving 8 bases of the junction unmatched. Germline CDR1 reads ENHRY; CDR2 reads SYGVKD. CDR3 residues: CAISQTSALYNEQFF. CDR3 nucleotides: TGTGCCATCAGCCAGACTAGCGCTTTATACAATGAGCAGTTCTTC.

In its sample, this clone was seen once. The chain couples TRBV5-4 to TRBJ2-5, with 15 bases aligning to TRBD2. CDR3 size: 16 residues. Trimming at V came to 4 bases and at J to 2 bases, leaving 3 bases not matched to a gene. From germline, CDR1 is SGHNT and CDR2 YYREEE (reference sequence). In nucleotides, the CDR3 is TGTGCCAGCAGCCTAGGACTAGCGGGGGGGCAAGAGACCCAGTACTTC. Its protein is CASSLGLAGGQETQYF.

The V gene is TRBV27, the J gene TRBJ2-5, with TRBD2 identical over 10 bases. This CDR3 region has 14 residues. After removal of 5 bases from V and 6 bases from J, the junction contained 6 bases not matched to a gene. The V gene's germline CDR1 is MNHEY and CDR2 SMNVEV (reference sequence). The CDR3 protein is CASSVLAGVKTQYF. The CDR3 DNA reads TGTGCCAGCAGTGTCCTAGCGGGGGTTAAGACCCAGTACTTC.

This chain joins TRBV3-1 (or the pseudogene TRBV3-2) and TRBJ1-6; the match to TRBD1 covers 8 bases. The CDR3 is 16 amino acids. Per germline, CDR1 LGHDT and CDR2 YNNKEL (reference sequence). Trimming took 5 bases from V and 6 from J; bases not matched to a gene: 9. CDR3 sequence reads: CASSAQDRGVNSPLHF. The CDR3 region has the DNA TGTGCCAGCAGCGCTCAAGACAGGGGTGTTAATTCACCCCTCCACTTT.

The chain recombines TRBV6-5 with TRBJ1-2, with D possibly being TRBD1 (6 bases). CDR1 MNHEY and CDR2 SVGAGI come from the germline V gene. The length of the CDR3 is 13 residues. Trimming pared 0 bases from V and 8 bases from J, leaving 10 bases between. The CDR3: CASSYSAGEGYTF. Here the CDR3 DNA reads TGTGCCAGCAGTTACTCAGCAGGGGAAGGCTACACCTTC.

V usage is TRBV5-1 and J usage is TRBJ1-2, with TRBD1 matching 7 bases. With V trimmed by 4 bases and J by 5 bases, 8 bases remained unmatched. Germline V lookup: CDR1 SGHRS, CDR2 YFSETQ. The CDR3 loop spans 14 amino acids. CDR3 protein: CASSEGDRAYGYTF. In DNA, the CDR3 is TGCGCCAGCAGCGAGGGAGACAGGGCGTATGGCTACACCTTC.

The chain links TRBV29-1 to TRBJ2-1; 8 bases are shared with TRBD1. Germline lookup yields CDR1 SQVTM and CDR2 ANQGSEA. The CDR3 contains 13 residues. With V trimmed by 2 bases and J by 6 bases, 3 bases remained unmatched. Here the CDR3 DNA reads TGCAGCGTTGAATTGGACAGGGTCAATGAGCAGTTCTTC. This sequence encodes CSVELDRVNEQFF.

The gene calls are TRBV7-2 and TRBJ2-2; 12 positions agree with TRBD2. With V trimmed by 1 base and J by 7 bases, 7 bases remained unmatched. CDR1 and CDR2 from the germline V gene are SGHTA and FQGNSA. The CDR3 loop spans 17 amino acids. CDR3 protein: CASSLEASGGAIGELFF. The CDR3 nucleotides are TGTGCCAGCAGCTTAGAGGCTAGCGGGGGGGCCATCGGGGAGCTGTTTTTT.

In this sample, this clone turned up once. The chain employs TRBV11-2 and TRBJ2-5; 8 positions match TRBD2. The CDR3 covers 17 residues. The V segment lost 5 bases and the J segment 0 bases; nucleotides outside the gene matches: 11. The germline gives CDR1 SGHAT, CDR2 FQNNGV. The CDR3 protein is CASSESGGVEYQETQYF. The CDR3 DNA reads TGTGCCAGCAGCGAAAGCGGGGGCGTTGAATACCAAGAGACCCAGTACTTC. Full variable domain (remainder filled in from reference TRBV11-2 and TRBJ2-5): EAGVAQSPRYKIIEKRQSVAFWCNPISGHATLYWYQQILGQGPKLLIQFQNNGVVDDSQLPKDRFSAERLKGVDSTLKIQPAKLEDSAVYLCASSESGGVEYQETQYFGPGTRLLVL.

The chain combines TRBV3-1 (or the pseudogene TRBV3-2) with TRBJ2-1; D is possibly TRBD1 (6 bases). In germline, CDR1 is LGHDT, CDR2 YNNKEL (reference sequence). Trimming stripped 0 bases from V and 2 bases from J, with 20 bases between. This CDR3 is 19 amino acids long. This CDR3 is CASSQDTYKGVGPYNEQFF. CDR3 coding DNA: TGTGCCAGCAGCCAAGATACTTACAAGGGGGTGGGCCCCTACAATGAGCAGTTCTTC.

The chain recombines TRBV9 with TRBJ1-2, with D hard to call. The V and J ends lost 0 bases and 4 bases respectively, with 13 bases between them. CDR1 is SGDLS, CDR2 YYNGEE, per germline. This CDR3 is 15 amino acids long. For the CDR3, the DNA is TGTGCCAGCAGCGTAGGAGAGGAGGGAAGCTATGGCTACACCTTC. This encodes CASSVGEEGSYGYTF.

This chain links TRBV7-2 with TRBJ2-7; TRBD2 matches 10 bases. The CDR3 loop spans 17 amino acids. Trimming at V came to 1 base and at J to 0 bases, leaving 6 bases not matched to a gene. Germline-derived CDR1 and CDR2 are SGHTA and FQGNSA. In DNA form, the CDR3 reads TGTGCCAGCAGCTTAGAGGCGCTAGCGGGGGACTCCTACGAGCAGTACTTC. This encodes CASSLEALAGDSYEQYF.

The V and J genes are TRBV27 and TRBJ2-2, with TRBD1 identical over 8 bases. Germline V gene sequence: CDR1 MNHEY, CDR2 SMNVEV (reference sequence). This CDR3 comprises 16 residues. V lost 6 bases to trimming and J lost 1 base; unmatched junction nucleotides: 7. As DNA, the CDR3 is TGTGCCAGCAGGGTCGGGACAGGATTGAACACCGGGGAGCTGTTTTTT. Encoded protein: CASRVGTGLNTGELFF.

In this sample, this clone turned up a few times. The chain uses TRBV5-6 and TRBJ1-1; D gene uncertain. Between the trimmed V and J ends, which lost 1 base and 6 bases, there was a span of 16 bases. Germline CDR1 reads SGHDT; CDR2 reads YYEEEE. The CDR3 has 15 amino acids. CDR3 in DNA: TGTGCCAGCAGCTTGTTCGGGTTCGGCGGGGCTGAAGCTTTCTTT. This translates into CASSLFGFGGAEAFF.

The chain recombines TRBV27 with TRBJ1-4; D possibly corresponds to TRBD1 (5 bases). Between the trimmed V and J ends, which lost 1 base and 7 bases, there was a span of 13 bases. The CDR3 loop spans 15 amino acids. The germline CDR1 and CDR2 sequences are MNHEY and SMNVEV (reference sequence). The CDR3 sequence is CASSLWRGKTEKLFF. As DNA, the CDR3 is TGTGCCAGCAGTTTATGGCGGGGGAAGACTGAAAAACTGTTTTTT.

This clone came up once. The chain couples TRBV18 to TRBJ1-6; TRBD1 might be the D (6 bases). Trimming removed 6 bases at V and 6 bases at J, with 15 bases between. There are 15 residues in the CDR3. The germline V gene encodes CDR1 KGHSH and CDR2 LQKENI. The CDR3 DNA is TGTGCCAGCTCTAGAGAACAGGGCTCTAATTCACCCCTCCACTTT. Encoded protein: CASSREQGSNSPLHF.

V and J are TRBV3-1 (or the pseudogene TRBV3-2) and TRBJ1-1; 8 bases are shared with TRBD1. CDR3 size: 16 residues. J lost 6 bases, V lost 4 bases, and 13 bases had no gene match. Looked up from germline, CDR1 is LGHDT and CDR2 is YNNKEL (reference sequence). The CDR3 DNA reads as TGTGCCAGCAGCCCAGCGGACAGGGACGGTTTGCCTGAAGCTTTCTTT. It yields the protein CASSPADRDGLPEAFF.

This CDR3 is CSAPLRGEQYF. The CDR3 DNA is TGCAGTGCGCCGCTAAGGGGGGAGCAGTACTTC. V gene TRBV20-1 combines with J gene TRBJ2-7, with D possibly TRBD1 on 6 matching bases. CDR1 and CDR2 from the germline V gene are DFQATT and SNEGSKA (reference sequence). CDR3 length: 11 amino acids. Trimming took 6 bases from V and 7 from J, leaving 13 bases between them.

This clone has a single count. The V gene is TRBV19, the J gene TRBJ2-7, with 7 positions matching TRBD1. The CDR3 sequence is 12 residues long. V shed 4 bases, J shed 7 bases, and the junction held 4 bases outside the gene matches. From germline, CDR1 is LNHDA and CDR2 SQIVND (reference sequence). The CDR3 reads CASSKDRREQYF. The CDR3 DNA reads TGTGCCAGTAGTAAGGACAGGAGGGAGCAGTACTTC.

This chain joins TRBV5-6 and TRBJ1-1; the D gene is possibly TRBD1 (5 bases). Trimming left V 4 bases short and J 5 bases short, with 21 bases between. Germline V gives CDR1 SGHDT, CDR2 YYEEEE. The CDR3 sequence is 16 residues long. This chain's CDR3 is CASSLEGRREGTEAFF. The CDR3 DNA reads TGTGCCAGCAGCCTGGAGGGGAGGCGAGAGGGGACTGAAGCTTTCTTT.

This clone occurred a few times. This chain links TRBV5-6 with TRBJ2-7; D unclear. Trimming removed 5 bases from V and 4 bases from J, with 16 bases in between. The germline V gene encodes CDR1 SGHDT and CDR2 YYEEEE. The CDR3 runs 14 residues. In DNA form, the CDR3 reads TGTGCCAGCAGTTCCGGGTTGACCCCTTACGAGCAGTACTTC. Amino acids: CASSSGLTPYEQYF.

V usage is TRBV5-1 and J usage is TRBJ2-7; TRBD1 aligns across 7 bases. This CDR3 has 15 amino acids. CDR1 is SGHRS, CDR2 YFSETQ, per germline. Trimming at V came to 0 bases and at J to 1 base, leaving 4 bases not matched to a gene. This CDR3 is CASSLVGGASYEQYF. In DNA, the CDR3 is TGCGCCAGCAGCTTGGTAGGGGGCGCATCCTACGAGCAGTACTTC.

The chain uses TRBV10-1 and TRBJ2-5; 9 bases align to TRBD2. J gave up 1 base and V 3 bases, and 3 bases lay outside the gene matches. This CDR3 has 15 amino acids. Germline CDR1 WNHNN, CDR2 SYGVQD (reference sequence). This CDR3 is CASSDPAGGQETQYF. DNA of the CDR3: TGCGCCAGCAGTGACCCAGCGGGGGGCCAAGAGACCCAGTACTTC.

The chain links TRBV7-3 to TRBJ1-1; 11 bases match TRBD1. CDR1 is SGHTA and CDR2 is FQGTGA in the germline V gene. This CDR3 has 14 residues. V lost 7 bases to trimming and J lost 5 bases; unmatched junction nucleotides: 6. CDR3 sequence reads: CASKVGQGGTEAFF. The CDR3 coding sequence is TGTGCCAGCAAGGTGGGACAGGGGGGAACTGAAGCTTTCTTT. Filled out from reference TRBV7-3 and TRBJ1-1, the complete variable domain reads GAGVSQTPSNKVTEKGKYVELRCDPISGHTALYWYRQSLGQGPEFLIYFQGTGAADDSGLPNDRFFAVRPEGSVSTLKIQRTERGDSAVYLCASKVGQGGTEAFFGQGTRLTVV.

In DNA form, the CDR3 reads TGTGCCAGCAGACTCAACGCAGGGGTCAATCAGCCCCAGCATTTT. Translation: CASRLNAGVNQPQHF. The chain couples TRBV6-5 to TRBJ1-5; maybe TRBD1 (6 bases). Trimming took 6 bases from V and 3 from J, leaving 15 bases between them. This CDR3 has 15 amino acids. Germline-derived CDR1 and CDR2 are MNHEY and SVGAGI.